Each of the 9 T cell receptor beta chains below was sequenced from the same sample in a study of blood T cell repertoires in COVID-19. The data were produced by immunoSEQ multiplex PCR, yet TCRdb's version contains in-frame clones alone and is incomplete. The table includes roughly 81,000 clones, 90% to 95% detected once. Sequencing was done on a sample of peripheral blood. These receptors were collected from a woman aged 50 to 60 in a cohort sampled during active COVID-19.

The rearrangement joins TRBV10-3 to TRBJ1-1; the D gene is possibly TRBD1 (5 bases). This CDR3 spans 16 amino acids. The germline V gene has CDR1 ENHRY and CDR2 SYGVKD. Deletions cut 0 bases from V and 5 bases from J, with 16 bases between. The DNA of the CDR3 is TGTGCCATCAGTGAGTCGGTTGGGGGGTCGGGGACTGAAGCTTTCTTT. Its protein is CAISESVGGSGTEAFF.

This clone was detected a few times. V gene TRBV11-2 combines with J gene TRBJ1-2; 7 bases are shared with TRBD1. Looked up from germline, CDR1 is SGHAT and CDR2 is FQNNGV. The CDR3 loop spans 17 amino acids. J lost 5 bases, V lost 5 bases, and 17 bases had no gene match. CDR3 region: CASSIRSGQGEAYGYTF. CDR3 bases: TGTGCCAGCAGCATCAGGTCCGGGCAGGGGGAGGCTTATGGCTACACCTTC.

This clone was found once. The chain has TRBV6-1 and TRBJ2-1, with D perhaps matching TRBD2 (6 bases). The CDR3 covers 16 residues. CDR1 and CDR2 (germline): MNHNS, SASEGT. Between the trimmed V and J ends, which lost 4 bases and 0 bases, there was a span of 13 bases. In DNA, the CDR3 is TGTGCCAGCAGTGTTAGCGGACGACACTCCTACAATGAGCAGTTCTTC. It encodes CASSVSGRHSYNEQFF.

This chain uses TRBV9 with TRBJ2-5; 8 bases match TRBD2. Looked up from germline, CDR1 is SGDLS and CDR2 is YYNGEE. This CDR3 comprises 16 residues. V trimming: 0 bases; J trimming: 2 bases; junction bases outside the gene matches: 6. CDR3 sequence reads: CASSVGSLAGQETQYF. Written as DNA, the CDR3 is TGTGCCAGCAGCGTAGGTTCGCTAGCGGGTCAAGAGACCCAGTACTTC.

The chain has TRBV6-5 and TRBJ2-7; 11 nucleotides align to TRBD1. The V gene's germline CDR1 is MNHEY and CDR2 SVGAGI. Unmatched junction bases numbered 5, after V lost 6 bases and J lost 1 base. This CDR3 has 15 amino acids. The CDR3 protein is CASRDGQGASYEQYF. The CDR3 DNA sequence: TGTGCCAGCAGGGATGGACAGGGGGCTTCCTACGAGCAGTACTTC.

This clone occurred once. The chain joins TRBV11-2 to TRBJ2-7; 9 nucleotides align to TRBD2. This CDR3 is built from 19 residues. Germline V gene lookup returns CDR1 SGHAT and CDR2 FQNNGV. Trimming at V came to 4 bases and at J to 3 bases, leaving 19 bases not matched to a gene. Here the CDR3 DNA reads TGTGCCAGCAGCTATGTCACATTGGCTAGCGGGACTCAGTACTACGAGCAGTACTTC. Protein: CASSYVTLASGTQYYEQYF. The full variable domain, with the rest looked up from reference TRBV11-2 and TRBJ2-7, is EAGVAQSPRYKIIEKRQSVAFWCNPISGHATLYWYQQILGQGPKLLIQFQNNGVVDDSQLPKDRFSAERLKGVDSTLKIQPAKLEDSAVYLCASSYVTLASGTQYYEQYFGPGTRLTVT.

J is TRBJ2-3 and V is TRBV5-1; 8 nucleotides agree with TRBD2. V gave up 4 bases and J gave up 2 bases; unmatched junction bases: 6. Germline values: CDR1 SGHRS, CDR2 YFSETQ. This CDR3 contains 15 residues. The CDR3 is CASSRTGGNTDTQYF. CDR3 in DNA: TGCGCCAGCAGCCGAACGGGGGGGAACACAGATACGCAGTATTTT.

The rearrangement uses TRBV12-5 and TRBJ1-1; D might be TRBD1 (6 bases). CDR1 is LGHNT and CDR2 is FRNRAP in the germline V gene. Between the trimmed V and J ends, which lost 1 base and 9 bases, there was a span of 18 bases. The CDR3 spans 15 residues. The CDR3 region has the DNA TGTGCTAGTGGTTTGGAGGTAGGAAATCAGGGGCAAGCTTTCTTT. It codes for CASGLEVGNQGQAFF.

This clone was seen only a few times. CDR3 protein: CASSESGQGISPQHF. CDR3 DNA sequence: TGTGCCAGCAGTGAATCCGGACAGGGTATATCGCCCCAGCATTTT. The chain carries TRBV25-1 and TRBJ1-5; the match to TRBD1 covers 8 bases. The CDR3 runs 15 residues. J gave up 9 bases and V 1 base, and 8 bases lay outside the gene matches. Germline assignment: CDR1 MGHDK and CDR2 SYGVNS.